The clone carrying this T cell receptor (beta chain) was seen at least ten times. Its antigen is as yet unknown. Individuals with ophthalmopathy presented a Clinical Activity Score of at least 3, a NOSPECS grade of at least 4 and a duration under 3 months. Exclusions: uncontrolled infection, other autoimmune disease, pregnancy, lactation. This entry comes from a study of T cells in Graves' hyperthyroidism and ophthalmopathy. Looking at the study overall: Peripheral blood samples were taken at initial diagnosis, prior to any treatment. Study-wide results and limits: A model of 13 V-J pairs discriminated ophthalmopathy from stable hyperthyroidism.

The source material, RNA transcripts, was used to amplify TCR beta CDR3 regions. A first-round RT-PCR of the TCR CDR3 used the HTBI primer set. TCRdb reanalysed the multiplex PCR reads using MiXCR and keeps one entry per CDR3 protein. The sample yields 600,000 to 700,000 distinct CDR3 sequences, over 12% seen once. CDR3 size: 15 residues. V gave up 4 bases and J gave up 6 bases, with 18 bases separating them. CDR1 and CDR2 (germline): MDHEN, SYDVKM. The receptor was isolated from a woman in her thirties or forties with Graves' ophthalmopathy. The rearrangement joins TRBV28 to TRBJ1-1, with D perhaps matching TRBD1 (5 bases). Material: blood. DNA for the CDR3: TGTGCCAGCAGTTCACCAATCGGCGGGGGATCTGAAGCTTTCTTT. It is translated as CASSSPIGGGSEAFF.